This T cell receptor beta chain was sequenced during a study of blood T cell repertoires in COVID-19. At the level of the study: T cells, B-cell-depleted T cells, or PBMCs supplied cDNA or gDNA.

As handled by the study authors: For nucleated cells, counts were estimated from reference gene primer amplification. The repertoire was sequenced with immunoSEQ multiplex PCR; TCRdb's copy has only in-frame clones and lacks some. V and J calls and clone size are given by that table; D and trimming were obtained from the DNA. The repertoire has fewer than 300,000 clones, roughly 85% of them found once; the top ten carry approximately 5.1%. The CDR3 loop spans 13 amino acids. V was clipped by 1 base and J by 4 bases, with 7 bases between them. CDR1 SNHLY and CDR2 FYNNEI come from the germline V gene. This sequence originates from a man aged 50 to 59 with active or convalescent COVID-19. The chain carries TRBV2 and TRBJ1-1, with D perhaps matching TRBD1 (6 bases). The sample taken for sequencing was peripheral blood. CDR3 coding DNA: TGTGCCAGCAGTGAAGTAGGGGGCACTGAAGCTTTCTTT. It is translated as CASSEVGGTEAFF.